These 5 T cell receptor beta chains were sequenced from one sample in a study of cytomegalovirus exposure and HLA in healthy donors. Use of 60 Vbeta and 13 Jbeta primers characterized the PCR. The method was immunoSEQ multiplex PCR; TCRdb's version includes in-frame clones alone and lacks a portion of them. Here the sample spans approximately 120,000 clones, roughly 79% being singletons. Sequencing input: PBMCs. Receptors were obtained from a woman younger than 45 in good health and CMV-seronegative.

The chain is built from TRBV5-1 and TRBJ1-6; 7 bases are shared with TRBD1. Unmatched junction bases numbered 6, after V lost 0 bases and J lost 9 bases. The CDR3 runs 15 residues. The germline V gene has CDR1 SGHRS and CDR2 YFSETQ. CDR3 residues: CASSLEAGGSSPLHF. The CDR3 DNA reads TGCGCCAGCAGCTTGGAGGCAGGGGGAAGTTCACCCCTCCACTTT. The entire variable domain, with the rest obtained from reference TRBV5-1 and TRBJ1-6, is as follows: KAGVTQTPRYLIKTRGQQVTLSCSPISGHRSVSWYQQTPGQGLQFLFEYFSETQRNKGNFPGRFSGRQFSNSRSEMNVSTLELGDSALYLCASSLEAGGSSPLHFGNGTRLTVT.

J is TRBJ1-2 and V is TRBV28; a weak D match, TRBD1 (5 bases). The length of the CDR3 is 13 residues. The germline V gene has CDR1 MDHEN and CDR2 SYDVKM. V lost 6 bases to trimming and J lost 4 bases, with 12 bases between them. CDR3 nucleotides: TGTGCCAGCAGCCGCACAGGCGCCTATGGCTACACCTTC. Its translation: CASSRTGAYGYTF.

The chain recombines TRBV7-2 with TRBJ1-1; D unresolved. V gave up 2 bases and J gave up 1 base, with 5 bases separating them. CDR3 length: 13 residues. Germline assignment: CDR1 SGHTA and CDR2 FQGNSA. CDR3 nucleotide sequence: TGTGCCAGCAGCTTACAGGCGAACACTGAAGCTTTCTTT. Amino acid sequence: CASSLQANTEAFF. Supplemented by reference TRBV7-2 and TRBJ1-1, the full variable domain reads GAGVSQSPSNKVTEKGKDVELRCDPISGHTALYWYRQSLGQGLEFLIYFQGNSAPDKSGLPSDRFSAERTGGSVSTLTIQRTQQEDSAVYLCASSLQANTEAFFGQGTRLTVV.

The chain uses TRBV2 and TRBJ2-3, with D possibly being TRBD1 (5 bases). V was pared by 2 bases and J by 3 bases, with 12 bases between. This CDR3 contains 15 residues. Germline V CDR1 and CDR2: SNHLY, FYNNEI. Written as DNA, the CDR3 is TGTGCCAGCAGTGAACTGCAGGGTTGGACAGATACGCAGTATTTT. Its translation: CASSELQGWTDTQYF.

The chain combines TRBV6-6 with TRBJ1-5; D is possibly TRBD1 (6 bases). Germline loops: CDR1 MNHNY, CDR2 SVGAGI (reference sequence). CDR3 length: 14 amino acids. V lost 6 bases and J lost 7, with 16 bases in between. CDR3 nucleotide sequence: TGTGCCAGCAGAGGGGGGGCTTCAGGACAGCCCCAGCATTTT. Encoded protein: CASRGGASGQPQHF.